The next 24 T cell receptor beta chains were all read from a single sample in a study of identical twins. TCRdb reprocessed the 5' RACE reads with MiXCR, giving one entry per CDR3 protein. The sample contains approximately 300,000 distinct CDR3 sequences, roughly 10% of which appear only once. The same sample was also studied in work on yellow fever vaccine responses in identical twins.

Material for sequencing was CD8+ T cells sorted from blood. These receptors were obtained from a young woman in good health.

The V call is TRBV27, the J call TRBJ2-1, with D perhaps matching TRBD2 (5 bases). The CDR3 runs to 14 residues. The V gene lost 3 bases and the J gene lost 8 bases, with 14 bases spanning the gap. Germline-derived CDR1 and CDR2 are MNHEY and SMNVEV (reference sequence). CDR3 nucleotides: TGTGCCAGCAGTTTTCCTGGGAGTACGTATGAGCAGTTCTTC. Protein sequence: CASSFPGSTYEQFF.

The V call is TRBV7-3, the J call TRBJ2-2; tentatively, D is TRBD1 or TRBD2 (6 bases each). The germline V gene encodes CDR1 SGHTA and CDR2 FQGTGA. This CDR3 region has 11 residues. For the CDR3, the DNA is TGTGGCAGTGGGGGGCCCGGGGAGCTGTTTTTT. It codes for CGSGGPGELFF. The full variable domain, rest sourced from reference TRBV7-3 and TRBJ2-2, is GAGVSQTPSNKVTEKGKYVELRCDPISGHTALYWYRQSLGQGPEFLIYFQGTGAADDSGLPNDRFFAVRPEGSVSTLKIQRTERGDSAVYLCGSGGPGELFFGEGSRLTVL.

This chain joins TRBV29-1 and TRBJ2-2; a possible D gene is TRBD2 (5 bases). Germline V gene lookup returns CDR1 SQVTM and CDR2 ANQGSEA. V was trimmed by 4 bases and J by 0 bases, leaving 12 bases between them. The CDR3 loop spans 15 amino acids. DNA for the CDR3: TGCAGCGTTGCAGACTATCCCGCGAACACCGGGGAGCTGTTTTTT. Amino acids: CSVADYPANTGELFF.

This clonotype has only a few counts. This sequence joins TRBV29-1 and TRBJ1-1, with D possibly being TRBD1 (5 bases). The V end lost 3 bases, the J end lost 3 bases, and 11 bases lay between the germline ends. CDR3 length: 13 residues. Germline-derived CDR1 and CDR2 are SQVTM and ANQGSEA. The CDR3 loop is CSVDQGEDTEAFF. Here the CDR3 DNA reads TGCAGCGTTGATCAGGGCGAGGACACTGAAGCTTTCTTT.

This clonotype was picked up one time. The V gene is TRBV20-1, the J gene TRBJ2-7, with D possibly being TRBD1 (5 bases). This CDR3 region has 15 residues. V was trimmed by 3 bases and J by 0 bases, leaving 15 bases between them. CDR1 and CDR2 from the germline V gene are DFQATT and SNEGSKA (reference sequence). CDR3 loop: CSARATATFSYEQYF. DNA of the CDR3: TGCAGTGCTAGGGCGACAGCGACCTTCTCCTACGAGCAGTACTTC.

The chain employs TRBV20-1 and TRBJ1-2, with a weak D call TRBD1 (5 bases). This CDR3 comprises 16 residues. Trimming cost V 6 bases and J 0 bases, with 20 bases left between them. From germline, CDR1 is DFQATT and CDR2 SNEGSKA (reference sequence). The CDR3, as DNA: TGCAGTGCAACCCTCCTCGTCTCGGGACCTAACTATGGCTACACCTTC. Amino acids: CSATLLVSGPNYGYTF.

CDR3 in DNA: TGTGCCAGCAGTTTTATTGTGGCGGTACCTTCGGGGGATCAGCCCCAGCATTTT. Its protein is CASSFIVAVPSGDQPQHF. The chain carries TRBV28 and TRBJ1-5; D might be TRBD1 (5 bases). The germline CDR1 and CDR2 sequences are MDHEN and SYDVKM. V lost 3 bases to trimming and J lost 5 bases, with 23 bases between them. The CDR3 has 18 amino acids.

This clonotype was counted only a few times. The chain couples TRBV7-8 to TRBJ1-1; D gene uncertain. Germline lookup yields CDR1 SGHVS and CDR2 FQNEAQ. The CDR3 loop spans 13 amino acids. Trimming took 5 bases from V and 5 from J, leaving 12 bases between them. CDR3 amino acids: CASSPNSETEAFF. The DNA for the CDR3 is TGTGCCAGCAGCCCTAATTCGGAGACTGAAGCTTTCTTT.

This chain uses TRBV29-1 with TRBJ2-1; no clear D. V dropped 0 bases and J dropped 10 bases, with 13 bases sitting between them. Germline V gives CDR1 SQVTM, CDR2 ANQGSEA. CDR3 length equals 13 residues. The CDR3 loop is CSVEDLAPYEQFF. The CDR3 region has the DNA TGCAGCGTTGAAGATCTGGCACCATACGAGCAGTTCTTC.

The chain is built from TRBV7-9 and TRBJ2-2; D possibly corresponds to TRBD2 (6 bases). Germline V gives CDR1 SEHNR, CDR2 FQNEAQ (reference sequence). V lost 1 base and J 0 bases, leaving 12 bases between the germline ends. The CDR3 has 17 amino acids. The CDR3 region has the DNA TGTGCCAGCAGCTTAGGGGTGGCGGGGCCGAACACCGGGGAGCTGTTTTTT. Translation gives CASSLGVAGPNTGELFF.

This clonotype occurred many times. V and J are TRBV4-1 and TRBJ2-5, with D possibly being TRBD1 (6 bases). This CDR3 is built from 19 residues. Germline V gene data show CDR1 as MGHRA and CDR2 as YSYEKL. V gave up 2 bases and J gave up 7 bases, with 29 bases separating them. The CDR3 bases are TGCGCCAGCAGCCAACTTCCAGGGGCGACATACAATAAAGGAGGGACCCAGTACTTC. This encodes CASSQLPGATYNKGGTQYF.

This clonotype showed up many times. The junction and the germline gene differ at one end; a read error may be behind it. CDR3 amino acids: CASSQGGNEQFF. The CDR3 bases are TGTGCCAGCAGCCAAGGGGGAAATGAGCAGTTCTTC. V and J are TRBV4-1 and TRBJ2-1; D is possibly TRBD1 (6 bases). This CDR3 region has 12 residues. Germline V gene data show CDR1 as MGHRA and CDR2 as YSYEKL.

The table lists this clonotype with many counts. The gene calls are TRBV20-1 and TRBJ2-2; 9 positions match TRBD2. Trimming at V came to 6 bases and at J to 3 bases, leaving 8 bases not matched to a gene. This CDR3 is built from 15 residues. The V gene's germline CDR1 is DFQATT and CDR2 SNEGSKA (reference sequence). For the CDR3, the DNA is TGCAGTGCGAAGCGGGAGGCTTTGGACACCGGGGAGCTGTTTTTT. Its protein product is CSAKREALDTGELFF.

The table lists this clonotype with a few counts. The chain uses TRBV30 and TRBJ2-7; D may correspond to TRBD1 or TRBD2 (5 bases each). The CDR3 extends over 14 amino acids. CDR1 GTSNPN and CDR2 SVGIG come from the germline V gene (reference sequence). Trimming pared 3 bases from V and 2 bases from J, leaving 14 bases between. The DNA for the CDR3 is TGTGCCTGGAGACCCCGGGACCGAGCCTACGAGCAGTACTTC. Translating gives CAWRPRDRAYEQYF.

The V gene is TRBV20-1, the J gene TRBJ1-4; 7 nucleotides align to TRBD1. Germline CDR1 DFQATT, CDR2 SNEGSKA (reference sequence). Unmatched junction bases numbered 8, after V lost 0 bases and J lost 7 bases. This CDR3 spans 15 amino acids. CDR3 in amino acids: CSAREGQGDGEKLFF. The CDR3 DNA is TGCAGTGCTAGAGAGGGGCAGGGGGACGGTGAAAAACTGTTTTTT.

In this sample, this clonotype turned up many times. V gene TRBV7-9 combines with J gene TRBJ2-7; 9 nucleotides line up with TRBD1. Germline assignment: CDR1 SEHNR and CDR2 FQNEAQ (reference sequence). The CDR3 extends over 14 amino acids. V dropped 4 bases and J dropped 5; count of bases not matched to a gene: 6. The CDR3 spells CASSYRDRVDEQYF. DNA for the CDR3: TGTGCCAGCAGCTACCGGGACAGGGTGGACGAGCAGTACTTC.

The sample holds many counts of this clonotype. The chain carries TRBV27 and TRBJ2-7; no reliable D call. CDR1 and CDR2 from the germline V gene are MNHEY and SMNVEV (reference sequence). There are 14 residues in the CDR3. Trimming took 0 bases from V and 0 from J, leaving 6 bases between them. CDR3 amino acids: CASSLSGVSYEQYF. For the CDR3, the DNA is TGTGCCAGCAGTTTATCTGGGGTCTCCTACGAGCAGTACTTC.

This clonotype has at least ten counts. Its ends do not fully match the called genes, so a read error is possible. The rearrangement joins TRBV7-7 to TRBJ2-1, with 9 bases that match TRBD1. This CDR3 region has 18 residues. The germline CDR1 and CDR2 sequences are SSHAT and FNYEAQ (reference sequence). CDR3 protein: CASSRDLGGTGNYNEQFF. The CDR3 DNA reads TGTGCTAGCAGCCGTGATTTGGGGGGGACAGGGAACTACAATGAGCAGTTCTTC.

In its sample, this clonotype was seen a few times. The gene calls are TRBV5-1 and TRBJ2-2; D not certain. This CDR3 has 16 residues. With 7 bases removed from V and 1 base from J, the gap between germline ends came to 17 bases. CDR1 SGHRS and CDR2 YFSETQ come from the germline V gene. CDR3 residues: CASLDGASMNTGELFF. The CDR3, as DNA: TGCGCCAGCCTAGACGGTGCATCGATGAACACCGGGGAGCTGTTTTTT.

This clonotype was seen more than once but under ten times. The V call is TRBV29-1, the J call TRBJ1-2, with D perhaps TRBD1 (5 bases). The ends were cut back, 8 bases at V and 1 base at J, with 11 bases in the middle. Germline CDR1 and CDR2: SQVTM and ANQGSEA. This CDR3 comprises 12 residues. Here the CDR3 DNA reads TGCAGCATACCAGGGAATAACTATGGCTACACCTTC. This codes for CSIPGNNYGYTF. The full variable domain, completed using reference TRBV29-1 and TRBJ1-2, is SAVISQKPSRDICQRGTSLTIQCQVDSQVTMMFWYRQQPGQSLTLIATANQGSEATYESGFVIDKFPISRPNLTFSTLTVSNMSPEDSSIYLCSIPGNNYGYTFGSGTRLTVV.

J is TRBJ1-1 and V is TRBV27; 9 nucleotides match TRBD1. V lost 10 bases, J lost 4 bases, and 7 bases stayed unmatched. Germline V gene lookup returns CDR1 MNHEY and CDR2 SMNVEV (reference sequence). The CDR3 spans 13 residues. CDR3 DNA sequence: TGTGCCACCCGACAGGGGGGAGGCACTGAAGCTTTCTTT. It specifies CATRQGGGTEAFF.

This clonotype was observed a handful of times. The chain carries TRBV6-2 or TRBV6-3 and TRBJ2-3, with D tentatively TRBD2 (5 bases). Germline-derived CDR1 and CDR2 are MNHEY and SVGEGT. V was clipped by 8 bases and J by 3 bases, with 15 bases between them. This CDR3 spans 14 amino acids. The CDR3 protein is CASGSESPTDTQYF. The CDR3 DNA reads TGTGCCAGCGGGAGTGAAAGCCCTACAGATACGCAGTATTTT.

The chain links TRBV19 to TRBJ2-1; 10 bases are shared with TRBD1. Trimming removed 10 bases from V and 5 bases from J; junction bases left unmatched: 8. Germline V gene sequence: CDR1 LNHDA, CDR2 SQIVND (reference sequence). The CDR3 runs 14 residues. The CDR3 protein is CANYRTGGNNEQFF. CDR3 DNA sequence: TGTGCCAATTACAGGACAGGGGGAAACAATGAGCAGTTCTTC.

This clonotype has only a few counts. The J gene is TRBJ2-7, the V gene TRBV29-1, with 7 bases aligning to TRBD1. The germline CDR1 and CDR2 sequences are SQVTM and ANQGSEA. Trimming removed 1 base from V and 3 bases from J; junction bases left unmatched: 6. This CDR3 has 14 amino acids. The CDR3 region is CSVEVPGQSYEQYF. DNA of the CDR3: TGCAGCGTTGAAGTCCCGGGACAGAGCTACGAGCAGTACTTC.